The clone carrying this T cell receptor beta chain was observed a few times. The source of the sample is a study of blood T cell repertoires in COVID-19. Study as a whole: Samples taken during acute and convalescent COVID-19 were collected in the United States, Italy and Spain.

Germline V gene data show CDR1 as GTSNPN and CDR2 as SVGIG (reference sequence). CDR3 size: 14 residues. V dropped 0 bases and J dropped 10 bases, with 15 bases sitting between them. Clones were read by immunoSEQ multiplex PCR, and TCRdb kept only the in-frame ones, dropping some. The sample holds around 200,000 clones, 80% seen once. This receptor was obtained from a woman between 35 and 50 years old with acute COVID-19. V and J are TRBV30 and TRBJ1-4; D might be TRBD1 (6 bases). Source material: PBMCs or T cells enriched from blood (not recorded which). Here the CDR3 reads CAWSVTRQEVKLFF. The DNA of the CDR3 is TGTGCCTGGAGTGTAACCCGACAGGAGGTAAAACTGTTTTTT.